This TCR beta chain came from a study of blood T cell repertoires in COVID-19 (dated by TCRdb to 2018 to 2021). About the study as a whole: Samples covering the acute and convalescent phases of COVID-19 were provided by collaborators in the United States, Italy and Spain. The material from the prospective study consisted of cDNA or gDNA derived from T cells, B-cell-depleted T cells, or PBMCs. Subjects who had been exposed to COVID-19, were actively infected with it, or had recovered from it provided the deeply sampled blood TCRbeta repertoires that made up the dataset. The repertoires were released in a freely available public database meant as a resource for research on the immune response to SARS-CoV-2. The samples were drawn from two sources: the first 160 participants of the ongoing ImmuneRACE study, and 1,000 to 1,500 subjects contributed by 6 global collaborators. Nearly every sample came with metadata listing a de-identified subject ID, COVID-19 status, age in years and sex. Where HLA class I and class II types were available, the types were taken from metadata supplied by the sample provider, not from assay-based typing.

CDR1 and CDR2 are drawn from the germline V gene (reference sequence): LGHDT, YNNKEL. Relative to germline, V is missing 5 bases and J is missing 3 bases, with 3 bases of the junction outside any gene match. Counted from cysteine to phenylalanine, this CDR3 has 14 amino acids. CDR3 DNA is the only sequence kept; it has 42 bases, read in frame from the first base. Worth noting for this clone: No antigen is known for it. No base quality information exists; no much larger clone differs at one position.

One collaborating source in Seattle enrolled patients while the patients were actively infected and followed the patients over time throughout the course of disease. Each collaborating institution followed its own protocols to collect whole blood in K2EDTA tubes. Collaborator samples were shipped for TCRbeta analysis as frozen whole blood, isolated PBMCs, or DNA extracted from either sample type. The immunoSEQ Assay, a bias-controlled multiplex PCR, was used to amplify TCRbeta CDR3 regions from genomic DNA. Per the source publication's procedure: The number of nucleated cells in each sample was estimated by amplification of reference gene primers within the assay. To quantify the absolute abundance of each unique TCRbeta CDR3 rearrangement, sequence reads were collapsed and filtered. For each sample, productive Simpson clonality was calculated as the square root of Simpson's diversity index across productive rearrangements. Sourced from immuneACCESS, this table was stored by TCRdb with only in-frame sequences that have V and J called. A share of the clones is absent; for the studies checked, an unresolved V gene accounts for under half, and the remainder has no known explanation. The DNA gave D and trimming, while V, J and clone size come from that table. The sample includes 200,000 to 300,000 clones, with around 90% observed a single time. The ten most abundant clones make up approximately 2.6% of the sample.

The full study reports these points: The quantity of clinical and demographic metadata differed by source and by participant and was supplied without curation.

Material for sequencing was peripheral blood. This TCR came from a person aged 18 to 35 with COVID-19, enrolled during active disease. Rearrangement joined TRBV3-1 (or the pseudogene TRBV3-2) to TRBJ2-1; 8 bases in the middle match TRBD2. The CDR3 sequence is CASSIAGLYNEQFF. The DNA reads as follows: TGTGCCAGCAGCATAGCGGGGCTCTACAATGAGCAGTTCTTC.